These T cell receptor beta chains were read from a single sample in a study of blood T cell repertoires in COVID-19. TCRdb keeps only in-frame clones here, not all; method: immunoSEQ multiplex PCR. The sample yields approximately 220,000 clones, roughly nine tenths seen once. Sequencing was done on a sample of PBMCs or T cells enriched from blood (not recorded which). The receptors come from a woman in her 30s who had recovered from COVID-19. CDR3s include the opening cysteine and the closing phenylalanine or tryptophan. A D gene is named only where the DNA matches it firmly. Clone sizes are given selectively: once, few, many, or a class where the clone is expanded.

d_call	clone_size	v_call	j_call	cdr3_nt	cdr3_aa
.	.	TRBV19	TRBJ1-1	TGTGCCAGTAGTATTCCCCACAGGATGAACACTGAAGCTTTCTTT	CASSIPHRMNTEAFF
TRBD1	.	TRBV18	TRBJ1-2	TGTGCCAGCTCACTCCCGGGACAGGGAATCTATGGCTACACCTTC	CASSLPGQGIYGYTF
TRBD2	.	TRBV20-1	TRBJ2-1	TGCAGTGCTAGTACTAGCGGGGGAACCTACAATGAGCAGTTCTTC	CSASTSGGTYNEQFF
.	.	TRBV11-2	TRBJ1-6	TGTGCCAGCAGCTTTTCGGGGGATAATTCACCCCTCCACTTT	CASSFSGDNSPLHF
TRBD2	.	TRBV5-8	TRBJ2-7	TGTGCCAGTCGTCCGGGATCAGCGGGGGAGCAGTACTTC	CASRPGSAGEQYF
.	.	TRBV27	TRBJ2-3	TGTGCCAGCAGTAGGCTGTTCGACTATAGCACAGATACGCAGTATTTT	CASSRLFDYSTDTQYF
.	.	TRBV7-9	TRBJ2-2	TGTGCCAGCAGGGGGCTTGACACCGGGGAGCTGTTTTTT	CASRGLDTGELFF
.	.	TRBV5-1	TRBJ2-1	TGCGCCAGCAGCTTGAGGGGTAGCTCGGTCAACAATGAGCAGTTCTTC	CASSLRGSSVNNEQFF
TRBD1	.	TRBV5-6	TRBJ1-4	TGTGCCAGCAGCCCGGACAGGGAATTAGGTAATGAAAAACTGTTTTTT	CASSPDRELGNEKLFF
TRBD1	.	TRBV6-5	TRBJ1-2	TGTGCCAGCAGGAGACCGGGACAGGCAAACTATGGCTACACCTTC	CASRRPGQANYGYTF
TRBD1	.	TRBV7-2	TRBJ1-6	TGTGCCAGCAGCTCCTCCGGGACAGGGCTTAACTCACCCCTCCACTTT	CASSSSGTGLNSPLHF
TRBD1	.	TRBV18	TRBJ1-1	TGTGCCAGCTCACAGTTTGACAGGACAGGGGGGGACATGAACACTGAAGCTTTCTTT	CASSQFDRTGGDMNTEAFF
.	.	TRBV6-5	TRBJ1-2	TGTGCCAGCATAACCTCATGGGGCGGGGACTATGGCTACACCTTC	CASITSWGGDYGYTF
.	.	TRBV19	TRBJ1-5	TGTGCCAGTAGTATGAAGGGGCACCTCAATCAGCCCCAGCATTTT	CASSMKGHLNQPQHF
TRBD2	.	TRBV5-6	TRBJ2-1	TGTGCCAGCAGTTTAGCGGGACCCGCCTACAATGAGCAGTTCTTC	CASSLAGPAYNEQFF
TRBD1	.	TRBV19	TRBJ1-6	TGTGCCAGCTCAGGGACAGGGTTTTCCTATAATTCACCCCTCCACTTT	CASSGTGFSYNSPLHF
TRBD1	.	TRBV5-4	TRBJ1-1	TGTGCCAGCAACAAACGGGACAGGGGAAGGACTGAAGCTTTCTTT	CASNKRDRGRTEAFF
.	.	TRBV6-1	TRBJ1-3	TGTGCCAGCAGTGACAGTCAAAGAAACACCATATATTTT	CASSDSQRNTIYF
.	.	TRBV19	TRBJ2-5	TGTGCCAGTAGTATTTTCCCTGGCGGGGAAGAGACCCAGTACTTC	CASSIFPGGEETQYF
.	.	TRBV19	TRBJ1-2	TGTGCCAGTAGTATACGACAGGCCTCAAATCCTTATGGCTACACCTTC	CASSIRQASNPYGYTF
.	.	TRBV5-1	TRBJ1-1	TGCGCCAGCAGCTTGGCGGCGGCGGGGGGGAACACTGAAGCTTTCTTT	CASSLAAAGGNTEAFF
.	.	TRBV3-1/TRBV3-2	TRBJ2-3	TGTGCCAGCAGCCAAGTCCCACTAGCCGGGGGAAGGACGCAGTATTTT	CASSQVPLAGGRTQYF
TRBD1	.	TRBV2	TRBJ1-5	TGTGCCAGCAGTGTCGGACAGGGAGGGAATCAGCCCCAGCATTTT	CASSVGQGGNQPQHF
.	.	TRBV5-4	TRBJ2-5	TGTGCCAGCAGCTTGGCAAACGGTCGGGACCAGTACTTC	CASSLANGRDQYF
.	.	TRBV4-1	TRBJ2-1	TGCGCCAGCAGCCCGGCAGGGAGGGGGAATGAGCAGTTCTTC	CASSPAGRGNEQFF
.	.	TRBV4-1	TRBJ2-1	TGCGCCAGCAGCCAACAGGGTTTGGAGGAGCAGTTCTTC	CASSQQGLEEQFF
TRBD1	.	TRBV4-3	TRBJ2-7	TGCGCCAGCAGCCAGGGACAGGGTGCACAAGGCGAGCAGTACTTC	CASSQGQGAQGEQYF
TRBD1	.	TRBV27	TRBJ1-2	TGTGCCAGCAGTCCTTATGGAGGACAGGCCTATGGCTACACCTTC	CASSPYGGQAYGYTF
TRBD2	.	TRBV7-2	TRBJ2-2	TGTGCCAGCAGACGGACTAGCGGGGGTTACACCGGGGAGCTGTTTTTT	CASRRTSGGYTGELFF
.	.	TRBV19	TRBJ1-2	TGTGCCAGTAGTATAAACGACAGGCAATATGGCTACACCTTC	CASSINDRQYGYTF
.	.	TRBV5-6	TRBJ2-5	TGTGCCAGCAGCCTGGAAATTACAGGGTACCAAGAGACCCAGTACTTC	CASSLEITGYQETQYF
TRBD1	.	TRBV3-1/TRBV3-2	TRBJ2-2	TGTGCCAGCAGCCAACCGGACAGGGGAGCCGGGGAGCTGTTTTTT	CASSQPDRGAGELFF
TRBD2	.	TRBV5-1	TRBJ2-5	TGCGCCAGCAGCTTGGGACTAGCAGGGGAGACCCAGTACTTC	CASSLGLAGETQYF
TRBD1	.	TRBV4-1	TRBJ1-2	TGCGCCAGCAGCCGGGACAGGGTCGGTGGTGGCTACACCTTC	CASSRDRVGGGYTF
.	.	TRBV19	TRBJ2-1	TGTGCCAGTAGTCAACAGGGGGGGTCCTACAATGAGCAGTTCTTC	CASSQQGGSYNEQFF
TRBD1	.	TRBV7-9	TRBJ2-2	TGTGCCAGCAGCTTATTTACAGGGGCCGGGGAGCTGTTTTTT	CASSLFTGAGELFF
TRBD1	.	TRBV9	TRBJ2-7	TGTGCCAGCAGCTCAACAGGGGGAGGCTACGAGCAGTACTTC	CASSSTGGGYEQYF
.	.	TRBV4-3	TRBJ1-1	TGCGCCAGCAGCCAAGGAATGTTCGGGAACACTGAAGCTTTCTTT	CASSQGMFGNTEAFF
.	.	TRBV11-2	TRBJ1-2	TGTGCCAGCAGCTTAGTACGAGGACAGCTGAACTATGGCTACACCTTC	CASSLVRGQLNYGYTF
TRBD2	.	TRBV9	TRBJ2-3	TGTGCCAGCAGCGACTTCGGGGGGGCCGCAGATACGCAGTATTTT	CASSDFGGAADTQYF
TRBD1	.	TRBV11-2	TRBJ2-5	TGTGCCAGCAGCTTCCGACAGGGTTATTTGGCGGAGACCCAGTACTTC	CASSFRQGYLAETQYF
.	.	TRBV19	TRBJ2-2	TGTGCCAGTAGTTCTTACACCGGGGAGCTGTTTTTT	CASSSYTGELFF
.	.	TRBV7-2	TRBJ2-5	TGTGCCAGCAGCTTTACCCGGCAAGAGACCCAGTACTTC	CASSFTRQETQYF
.	.	TRBV9	TRBJ2-7	TGTGCCAGCAGCGTAGCGGGGGGCATGGAGAATCGTGAGCAGTACTTC	CASSVAGGMENREQYF
.	.	TRBV6-1	TRBJ1-2	TGTGCCAGCAGTGAGGGTTGGGACAAGGAGGTTAACTATGGCTACACCTTC	CASSEGWDKEVNYGYTF
.	once	TRBV7-9	TRBJ2-2	TGTGCCAGCAGCCCACGGGGGGCCGACACCGGGGAGCTGTTTTTT	CASSPRGADTGELFF
TRBD1	few	TRBV27	TRBJ1-5	TGTGCCAGCAGCCTACGTGGACAGGTTCGGCAGCCCCAGCATTTT	CASSLRGQVRQPQHF
.	.	TRBV7-8	TRBJ2-1	TGTGCCAGCAGCTTAGTTTCTTACAATGAGCAGTTCTTC	CASSLVSYNEQFF
TRBD2	.	TRBV20-1	TRBJ2-5	TGCAGTGCTAGTCCCCGGACTAGCGGGGGAGAGACCCAGTACTTC	CSASPRTSGGETQYF
TRBD1	.	TRBV5-8	TRBJ2-7	TGTGCCAGCAGACCGACAGGGGAGACCTACGAGCAGTACTTC	CASRPTGETYEQYF
.	.	TRBV5-1	TRBJ1-2	TGCGCCAGCAGCTTGGCCAAATCGCAGCTCGAGGATCCTAACTATGGCTACACCTTC	CASSLAKSQLEDPNYGYTF
TRBD1	few	TRBV27	TRBJ2-7	TGTGCCAGCAGTTTAGCCGGGACAGGGCTAAGGGGGACCTACGAGCAGTACTTC	CASSLAGTGLRGTYEQYF
.	.	TRBV4-1	TRBJ1-4	TGCGCCAGCAGCCAAGTTTGGGGGCAGAAAATGAAAAAACTGTTTTTT	CASSQVWGQKMKKLFF
.	.	TRBV7-3	TRBJ1-1	TGTGCCAGCAGCGATCCGCCAGGGGAAAGGGACACTGAAGCTTTCTTT	CASSDPPGERDTEAFF
.	.	TRBV12-3/TRBV12-4	TRBJ2-7	TGTGCCAGCAGTTTGGGCAACGAGCAGTACTTC	CASSLGNEQYF
.	.	TRBV12-3/TRBV12-4	TRBJ1-2	TGTGCCAGCAGGAGGGCTGGGGGCTACACCTTC	CASRRAGGYTF